The 27 T cell receptor beta chains reported below all come from one sample, sequenced in a study of blood T cell repertoires in COVID-19. Here immunoSEQ multiplex PCR was the method, and the copy in TCRdb shows in-frame clones only, minus some. Of roughly 290,000 clones in the sample, around 87% were seen once. Material: peripheral blood. These receptors all stem from a woman in her fifties or sixties who had recovered from COVID-19.

The table lists this clone with a few counts. V is TRBV5-4 and J is TRBJ1-6; D ambiguous. Germline V lookup: CDR1 SGHNT, CDR2 YYREEE (reference sequence). This CDR3 region has 13 residues. V dropped 4 bases and J dropped 6 bases, with 8 bases sitting between them. The chain's CDR3 is CASSRYGNSPLHF. The DNA of the CDR3 is TGTGCCAGCAGCCGGTATGGTAATTCACCCCTCCACTTT.

V and J are TRBV16 and TRBJ2-1; 11 positions agree with TRBD2. CDR1 KGHSY and CDR2 FQNENV come from the germline V gene. CDR3 length equals 16 residues. The junction had 9 bases not matched to a gene; V was cut back by 4 bases and J by 7 bases. CDR3 in DNA: TGTGCCAGCAGCCTCCAAACTAGCGGGAGAATAAATGAGCAGTTCTTC. It specifies CASSLQTSGRINEQFF.

The chain has TRBV6-2 or TRBV6-3 and TRBJ2-2, with TRBD1 as a possible D gene (5 bases). The length of the CDR3 is 14 residues. CDR1 is MNHEY, CDR2 SVGEGT, per germline. V was cut by 4 bases and J by 4 bases, with 10 bases left in between. The CDR3 loop is CASSWGRRTGELFF. CDR3 sequence (DNA): TGTGCCAGCAGTTGGGGCAGGCGCACCGGGGAGCTGTTTTTT.

This chain connects TRBV11-2 to TRBJ1-3; 7 bases fit TRBD1. Trimming at V came to 3 bases and at J to 2 bases, leaving 1 base not matched to a gene. The CDR3 runs to 14 residues. Per germline, CDR1 SGHAT and CDR2 FQNNGV. CDR3 in DNA: TGTGCCAGCAGCTTGACAGGGACTGGAAACACCATATATTTT. Its protein product is CASSLTGTGNTIYF.

This clone came up once. V and J are TRBV20-1 and TRBJ1-1; D is unclear. This CDR3 has 11 residues. Germline CDR1 reads DFQATT; CDR2 reads SNEGSKA (reference sequence). CDR3 bases: TGCAACCCGGGTTCCAACACTGAAGCTTTCTTT. Translating gives CNPGSNTEAFF.

V and J are TRBV4-3 and TRBJ1-3, with TRBD1 identical over 7 bases. The CDR3 totals 15 residues. Germline-derived CDR1 and CDR2 are LGHNA and YSLEER. Trimming removed 3 bases from V and 2 bases from J; junction bases left unmatched: 4. The CDR3 region is CASSQDRNAGNTIYF. CDR3 DNA: TGCGCCAGCAGCCAGGACAGGAATGCTGGAAACACCATATATTTT.

The V gene is TRBV24-1, the J gene TRBJ1-2; 12 bases map to TRBD1. The CDR3 spans 18 residues. V lost 4 bases, J lost 7 bases, and 15 bases stayed unmatched. CDR1 KGHDR and CDR2 SFDVKD come from the germline V gene. The CDR3 region is CATSDHMTMGQGAGGYTF. The CDR3 region has the DNA TGTGCCACCAGTGACCATATGACTATGGGACAGGGGGCCGGTGGCTACACCTTC.

This clone was recorded a few times. The V gene is TRBV11-1, the J gene TRBJ1-6; 7 bases are shared with TRBD1. Germline trimming cut 1 base from V and 3 bases from J; bases unmatched to any gene: 3. There are 16 residues in the CDR3. The germline CDR1 and CDR2 sequences are SGHAT and FQDESV (reference sequence). The CDR3, as DNA: TGTGCCAGCAGCTTAGGGGGACAGATCTATAATTCACCCCTCCACTTT. Its protein product is CASSLGGQIYNSPLHF. The variable domain in full, completed from reference TRBV11-1 and TRBJ1-6, reads EAEVAQSPRYKITEKSQAVAFWCDPISGHATLYWYRQILGQGPELLVQFQDESVVDDSQLPKDRFSAERLKGVDSTLKIQPAELGDSAMYLCASSLGGQIYNSPLHFGNGTRLTVT.

The chain employs TRBV7-9 and TRBJ2-3, with D tentatively TRBD2 (5 bases). The V end was cut by 5 bases, the J end by 4 bases, with 10 bases between. CDR1 and CDR2 (germline): SEHNR, FQNEAQ (reference sequence). This CDR3 comprises 13 residues. DNA for the CDR3: TGTGCCAGCAGCCCCACTAGTTCAGATACGCAGTATTTT. It yields the protein CASSPTSSDTQYF.

V gene TRBV3-1 (or the pseudogene TRBV3-2) combines with J gene TRBJ1-6, with TRBD1 as a possible D gene (5 bases). This CDR3 is built from 15 residues. CDR1 LGHDT and CDR2 YNNKEL come from the germline V gene (reference sequence). V gave up 0 bases and J gave up 7 bases, with 10 bases separating them. CDR3: CASSQEGLLNSPLHF. For the CDR3, the DNA is TGTGCCAGCAGCCAAGAGGGACTGCTCAATTCACCCCTCCACTTT.

V gene TRBV3-1 (or the pseudogene TRBV3-2) combines with J gene TRBJ1-1; no reliable D call. Germline lookup yields CDR1 LGHDT and CDR2 YNNKEL (reference sequence). Deletions cut 1 base from V and 3 bases from J, with 9 bases between. The CDR3 loop spans 14 amino acids. CDR3 protein: CASSQGFRDTEAFF. DNA of the CDR3: TGTGCCAGCAGCCAAGGGTTCCGGGACACTGAAGCTTTCTTT.

The rearrangement links TRBV6-1 to TRBJ1-2; D possibly corresponds to TRBD1 (5 bases). With 0 bases removed from V and 4 bases from J, the gap between germline ends came to 6 bases. Germline V CDR1 and CDR2: MNHNS, SASEGT. This CDR3 is 13 amino acids long. The CDR3 nucleotides are TGTGCCAGCAGTGAAGCAGGGGTCTATGGCTACACCTTC. It yields the protein CASSEAGVYGYTF.

Here the CDR3 reads CASRSWTSGGAGELFF. The CDR3 DNA reads as TGTGCCAGCAGATCCTGGACTAGCGGGGGGGCCGGGGAGCTGTTTTTT. The rearrangement links TRBV28 to TRBJ2-2, with 15 bases lining up with TRBD2. There are 16 residues in the CDR3. Germline CDR1 and CDR2: MDHEN and SYDVKM. V lost 6 bases to trimming and J lost 6 bases; unmatched junction nucleotides: 5.

The CDR3 spells CASSVRGARVGTEAFF. The CDR3 nucleotides are TGTGCCAGCAGTGTTCGGGGGGCGCGAGTAGGCACTGAAGCTTTCTTT. V usage is TRBV2 and J usage is TRBJ1-1, with D perhaps matching TRBD1 (6 bases). CDR1 is SNHLY and CDR2 is FYNNEI in the germline V gene. CDR3 length: 16 residues. The V and J ends lost 4 bases and 4 bases respectively, with 19 bases between them.

This chain links TRBV28 with TRBJ2-7, with TRBD2 identical over 8 bases. The trim removed 6 bases at V and 3 bases at J, leaving 10 bases unmatched. CDR3 size: 15 residues. Germline V CDR1 and CDR2: MDHEN, SYDVKM. The CDR3 loop reads CASRRSGSENYEQYF. The CDR3 nucleotides read TGTGCCAGCAGAAGGAGCGGGAGTGAAAACTACGAGCAGTACTTC.

This clone was recorded at least ten times. This sequence joins TRBV7-9 and TRBJ1-5; 7 positions match TRBD1. The ends lost 4 bases at V and 7 bases at J; junction bases unmatched: 7. Per germline, CDR1 SEHNR and CDR2 FQNEAQ (reference sequence). The CDR3 totals 14 residues. The CDR3 here is CASSSTGTEQPQHF. The CDR3 DNA is TGTGCCAGCAGCTCGACAGGGACGGAGCAGCCCCAGCATTTT.

This rearrangement joins TRBV19 to TRBJ2-1, with D perhaps TRBD2 (5 bases). CDR1 is LNHDA, CDR2 SQIVND, per germline (reference sequence). This CDR3 contains 15 residues. The V end was cut by 5 bases, the J end by 7 bases, with 18 bases between. CDR3 region: CASSPTKGVENEQFF. In nucleotides, the CDR3 is TGTGCCAGTAGTCCTACGAAGGGAGTGGAAAATGAGCAGTTCTTC.

V gene TRBV30 combines with J gene TRBJ2-3; 13 bases line up with TRBD2. The CDR3 spans 18 residues. Germline CDR1 is GTSNPN and CDR2 is SVGIG (reference sequence). Trimming at V came to 5 bases and at J to 6 bases, leaving 17 bases not matched to a gene. CDR3 sequence (DNA): TGTGCCTGGCCCCGCACCTTAACTAGCGGGGGGGTCAGGGATACGCAGTATTTT. Amino acid sequence: CAWPRTLTSGGVRDTQYF.

Points on this clone: Other DNA sequences in this specimen translate into the identical CDR3. The genes are TRBV28 and TRBJ1-1; no clear D. V was pared by 8 bases and J by 1 base, with 11 bases between. The CDR3 runs to 13 residues. CDR1 is MDHEN, CDR2 SYDVKM, per germline. CDR3 sequence (DNA): TGTGCCAGCTCCCCCCCAGGGAACACTGAAGCTTTCTTT. Translation: CASSPPGNTEAFF.

This chain links TRBV12-3 or TRBV12-4 with TRBJ1-1; D remains unclear. Trimming removed 3 bases at V and 5 bases at J, with 7 bases between. The CDR3 runs 12 residues. CDR3 sequence (DNA): TGTGCCAGCAGTTTGGGGAGAACTGAAGCTTTCTTT. Translating it yields CASSLGRTEAFF.

The chain couples TRBV5-1 to TRBJ2-7, with 9 nucleotides matching TRBD2. The CDR3 consists of 16 residues. Unmatched junction bases numbered 13, after V lost 4 bases and J lost 5 bases. From germline, CDR1 is SGHRS and CDR2 YFSETQ. DNA of the CDR3: TGCGCCAGCAGCCGAAGGGTAGCGGGAGAAACTCACGAGCAGTACTTC. It is translated as CASSRRVAGETHEQYF. The full variable domain, completed using reference TRBV5-1 and TRBJ2-7, is KAGVTQTPRYLIKTRGQQVTLSCSPISGHRSVSWYQQTPGQGLQFLFEYFSETQRNKGNFPGRFSGRQFSNSRSEMNVSTLELGDSALYLCASSRRVAGETHEQYFGPGTRLTVT.

As to this clone: Compared with germline, one end of the junction differs, possibly owing to a read error. In the same sample, other DNA sequences code for this CDR3. The chain recombines TRBV5-1 with TRBJ2-7, with 10 positions matching TRBD1. This CDR3 region has 16 residues. Germline lookup yields CDR1 SGHRS and CDR2 YFSETQ. CDR3: CASSLPRDRGGYEQYF. In nucleotides, the CDR3 is TGCGCCAGCAGCTTGCCCCGGGACAGGGGAGGGTACGAGCAGTACTTT.

This chain connects TRBV10-3 to TRBJ1-2; 8 bases agree with TRBD1. The CDR3 loop spans 13 amino acids. The V gene end was trimmed by 7 bases and the J gene end by 7 bases; junction bases not matched to a gene: 8. The V gene's germline CDR1 is ENHRY and CDR2 SYGVKD. CDR3 DNA sequence: TGTGCCATCAATCCCGACAGGGGCACTGGCTACACCTTC. It encodes CAINPDRGTGYTF.

The chain carries TRBV9 and TRBJ1-2; TRBD1 matches at 8 bases. The germline gives CDR1 SGDLS, CDR2 YYNGEE. This CDR3 contains 14 residues. Losses at the gene ends were 3 bases for V and 4 bases for J; bases not matched to a gene: 5. The DNA for the CDR3 is TGTGCCAGCAGCGCTCGGACAGGGACCTATGGCTACACCTTC. Protein: CASSARTGTYGYTF.

The V and J genes are TRBV7-2 and TRBJ2-3, with 7 bases lining up with TRBD2. From germline, CDR1 is SGHTA and CDR2 FQGNSA. CDR3 length equals 13 residues. With V trimmed by 10 bases and J by 1 base, 5 bases remained unmatched. The CDR3, as DNA: TGTGCCACCAGAAGCGGGGGCACAGATACGCAGTATTTT. It specifies CATRSGGTDTQYF.

Remarks on this clone: Other DNA sequences of this sample code for an identical CDR3. The chain is built from TRBV3-1 (or the pseudogene TRBV3-2) and TRBJ1-2; D gene unclear. The CDR3 covers 13 residues. The V end was cut by 1 base, the J end by 8 bases, with 11 bases between. From germline, CDR1 is LGHDT and CDR2 YNNKEL (reference sequence). DNA for the CDR3: TGTGCCAGCAGCCAAGGTTTGAGGGAAGGCTACACCTTC. Protein: CASSQGLREGYTF.

This chain joins TRBV28 and TRBJ1-2; weak D call: TRBD1 (6 bases). The CDR3 is 15 residues long. V shed 7 bases and J shed 4 bases, with 19 bases lying between them. Germline loops: CDR1 MDHEN, CDR2 SYDVKM. The chain's CDR3 is CASTLQGPAAYGYTF. The CDR3 coding sequence is TGTGCCAGCACTCTACAGGGCCCCGCCGCCTATGGCTACACCTTC.